The 11 T cell receptor beta chains below were found in one sample sequenced in a study of CXCR3-negative and CXCR3-positive naive CD8 T cells. Researchers prepared the TRB cDNA libraries using 5' RACE with UMI labels. TCRdb reworked the 5' RACE reads into one entry per CDR3 protein, no DNA. This repertoire includes about 5,900 distinct CDR3 sequences. Sample: naive CXCR3- CD8+ T cells from blood. Subset reported: CD45RO-CCR7+CD27+CD95- naive CD8+ T cells lacking CXCR3 (TNR3-). Receptors originate from a human donor in good health. Some clones in this sample may be carry-over from other donors' samples.

This clonotype counts as medium-sized by frequency. This chain links TRBV19 with TRBJ2-7. The CDR3 runs to 13 residues. From germline, CDR1 is LNHDA and CDR2 SQIVND (reference sequence). CDR3 loop: CASSESGLYEQYF. The full variable domain, rest sourced from reference TRBV19 and TRBJ2-7, is DGGITQSPKYLFRKEGQNVTLSCEQNLNHDAMYWYRQDPGQGLRLIYYSQIVNDFQKGDIAEGYSVSREKKESFPLTVTSAQKNPTAFYLCASSESGLYEQYFGPGTRLTVT.

This rearrangement joins TRBV5-5 to TRBJ1-6; there is no DNA to check the TCRdb D call of TRBD1. The germline CDR1 and CDR2 sequences are SGHKS and YYEKEE (reference sequence). This CDR3 has 17 amino acids. The CDR3 here is CASSRNGLGAYNSPLHF. The full variable domain, in which reference TRBV5-5 and TRBJ1-6 provide the parts outside the CDR3, is DAGVTQSPTHLIKTRGQQVTLRCSPISGHKSVSWYQQVLGQGPQFIFQYYEKEERGRGNFPDRFSARQFPNYSSELNVNALLLGDSALYLCASSRNGLGAYNSPLHFGNGTRLTVT.

Its frequency marks this clonotype as medium-sized (0.01 to 0.1%). The chain carries TRBV29-1 and TRBJ1-2; the TRBD1 assignment by TCRdb is unverifiable without DNA. This CDR3 has 14 amino acids. CDR1 SQVTM and CDR2 ANQGSEA come from the germline V gene. CDR3 residues: CSVPLGETLVGYTF. Supplemented by reference TRBV29-1 and TRBJ1-2, the full variable domain reads SAVISQKPSRDICQRGTSLTIQCQVDSQVTMMFWYRQQPGQSLTLIATANQGSEATYESGFVIDKFPISRPNLTFSTLTVSNMSPEDSSIYLCSVPLGETLVGYTFGSGTRLTVV.

This clonotype ranks as medium-sized in terms of frequency. The chain couples TRBV5-1 to TRBJ2-7; TCRdb picks TRBD1, but there is no DNA to check that call. This CDR3 comprises 15 residues. Germline assignment: CDR1 SGHRS and CDR2 YFSETQ. CDR3 sequence: CASSFQGTPSYEQYF.

Its frequency marks this clonotype as medium-sized. The chain joins TRBV5-6 to TRBJ1-5. There are 13 residues in the CDR3. CDR1 is SGHDT, CDR2 YYEEEE, per germline. The CDR3 spells CASSFQGGQPQHF.

This clonotype shows up as medium-sized by frequency. The chain combines TRBV4-1 with TRBJ1-1; TCRdb calls TRBD1, which cannot be checked without DNA. The CDR3 spans 17 residues. Looked up from germline, CDR1 is MGHRA and CDR2 is YSYEKL. The CDR3 region is CASSLLRSGTGATEAFF.

The gene calls are TRBV7-2 and TRBJ1-1; TCRdb outputs TRBD1, but without DNA this stays unchecked. The germline gives CDR1 SGHTA, CDR2 FQGNSA. CDR3 length: 16 amino acids. CDR3: CASSFRQTYMNTEAFF.

The J gene is TRBJ2-7, the V gene TRBV6-2 or TRBV6-3. CDR1 MNHEY and CDR2 SVGEGT come from the germline V gene. The CDR3 length is 15 residues. The CDR3 is CASRDLREDAYEQYF.

CDR3 in amino acids: CSASTGDGYTF. The genes are TRBV20-1 and TRBJ1-2; with no DNA, the TCRdb D assignment of TRBD1 cannot be verified. This CDR3 is built from 11 residues. The germline CDR1 and CDR2 sequences are DFQATT and SNEGSKA (reference sequence).

Measured by frequency, this clonotype is medium-sized. The V gene is TRBV6-2 or TRBV6-3, the J gene TRBJ2-7; absent DNA, TCRdb's TRBD1 call cannot be checked. CDR3 length: 17 amino acids. CDR1 MNHEY and CDR2 SVGEGT come from the germline V gene. CDR3 in amino acids: CASSPTLRTGRLYEQYF.

This clonotype is classed as medium-sized by frequency. This rearrangement joins TRBV3-1 to TRBJ2-7; the TCRdb D gene call, TRBD1, has no DNA to confirm it. The CDR3 length is 16 residues. The germline CDR1 and CDR2 sequences are LGHDT and YNNKEL (reference sequence). The CDR3 sequence: CASSQVPGGTSYEQYF.